The 26 T cell receptor beta chains presented below share a single source sample, sequenced in a study of cytomegalovirus exposure and HLA in healthy donors. PCR primers comprised 60 Vbeta and 13 Jbeta primers. This table comes from immunoSEQ multiplex PCR, and its TCRdb copy is limited to in-frame clones, with some not included. The table includes more than 150,000 clones, around 81% detected once. The sample taken for sequencing was PBMCs. These receptors all come from a woman between 18 and 30 years old in good health and CMV-seropositive.

The rearrangement uses TRBV7-6 and TRBJ2-3; 9 bases map to TRBD2. V shed 3 bases and J 1 base; nucleotides not matched to a gene: 5. The CDR3 loop spans 16 amino acids. Looked up from germline, CDR1 is SGHVS and CDR2 is FNYEAQ. CDR3 nucleotides: TGTGCCAGCAGCTTCCGGGCTAGCGGGGGCACAGATACGCAGTATTTT. It specifies CASSFRASGGTDTQYF. Full variable domain (rest looked up from reference TRBV7-6 and TRBJ2-3): GAGVSQSPRYKVTKRGQDVALRCDPISGHVSLYWYRQALGQGPEFLTYFNYEAQQDKSGLPNDRFSAERPEGSISTLTIQRTEQRDSAMYRCASSFRASGGTDTQYFGPGTRLTVL.

V gene TRBV11-3 combines with J gene TRBJ2-1; possible D gene TRBD1, 6 bases. The germline gives CDR1 SGHNT, CDR2 YENEEA. CDR3 length equals 14 residues. The V end lost 7 bases, the J end lost 2 bases, and 12 bases lay between the germline ends. DNA for the CDR3: TGTGCCAGCAAGGACAGAGCTCCCTACAATGAGCAGTTCTTC. This encodes CASKDRAPYNEQFF. The full variable domain, its missing parts supplied by reference TRBV11-3 and TRBJ2-1, is EAGVVQSPRYKIIEKKQPVAFWCNPISGHNTLYWYLQNLGQGPELLIRYENEEAVDDSQLPKDRFSAERLKGVDSTLKIQPAELGDSAVYLCASKDRAPYNEQFFGPGTRLTVL.

The rearrangement joins TRBV30 to TRBJ1-1; 9 bases are shared with TRBD1. Germline loops: CDR1 GTSNPN, CDR2 SVGIG (reference sequence). The J segment lost 8 bases and the V segment lost 7 bases, leaving 14 bases of the junction unmatched. The CDR3 sequence is 14 residues long. The CDR3 bases are TGTGCCTCCTGCCTACCGGGACAGGGTTACGAAGCTTTCTTT. Its translation is CASCLPGQGYEAFF. The full variable domain, rest sourced from reference TRBV30 and TRBJ1-1, is SQTIHQWPATLVQPVGSPLSLECTVEGTSNPNLYWYRQAAGRGLQLLFYSVGIGQISSEVPQNLSASRPQDRQFILSSKKLLLSDSGFYLCASCLPGQGYEAFFGQGTRLTVV.

This chain uses TRBV6-6 with TRBJ2-7; D is possibly TRBD2 (5 bases). With 0 bases removed from V and 5 bases from J, the gap between germline ends came to 14 bases. The CDR3 contains 15 residues. Germline CDR1 reads MNHNY; CDR2 reads SVGAGI (reference sequence). CDR3 in amino acids: CASSYSDGVGNEQYF. The CDR3 nucleotides are TGTGCCAGCAGTTACTCGGACGGGGTCGGGAACGAGCAGTACTTC.

The gene calls are TRBV5-1 and TRBJ2-3; a possible D gene is TRBD1 (6 bases). V shed 4 bases and J shed 3 bases, with 18 bases lying between them. Germline values: CDR1 SGHRS, CDR2 YFSETQ. The CDR3 is 16 residues long. The CDR3 reads CASSQRPNTGTDTQYF. The CDR3 bases are TGCGCCAGCAGCCAGAGACCGAATACAGGGACAGATACGCAGTATTTT.

The J gene is TRBJ2-1, the V gene TRBV10-3, with TRBD2 identical over 13 bases. The CDR3 has 16 amino acids. The V and J ends lost 9 bases and 6 bases, in that order; junction bases with no gene match: 11. CDR1 and CDR2 (germline): ENHRY, SYGVKD. CDR3 region: CAISLGGLAGLNEQFF. The CDR3 DNA reads as TGTGCCATTTCCCTAGGGGGACTAGCGGGGCTCAATGAGCAGTTCTTC.

The chain joins TRBV11-2 to TRBJ1-4; 12 nucleotides line up with TRBD1. This CDR3 region has 16 residues. Germline CDR1 and CDR2: SGHAT and FQNNGV. The J segment lost 5 bases and the V segment lost 5 bases, leaving 6 bases of the junction unmatched. CDR3 in amino acids: CASSAGQGARNEKLFF. The CDR3 nucleotides are TGTGCCAGCAGCGCGGGACAGGGGGCGCGAAATGAAAAACTGTTTTTT. The full variable domain, completed using reference TRBV11-2 and TRBJ1-4, is EAGVAQSPRYKIIEKRQSVAFWCNPISGHATLYWYQQILGQGPKLLIQFQNNGVVDDSQLPKDRFSAERLKGVDSTLKIQPAKLEDSAVYLCASSAGQGARNEKLFFGSGTQLSVL.

The chain has TRBV4-1 and TRBJ2-1; the D gene is possibly TRBD2 (5 bases). This CDR3 has 17 residues. Trimming pared 2 bases from V and 4 bases from J, leaving 18 bases between. CDR1 and CDR2 (germline): MGHRA, YSYEKL. CDR3 loop: CASSQPTLRAEYNEQFF. The CDR3 DNA follows: TGCGCCAGCAGCCAACCAACCCTGCGGGCAGAATACAATGAGCAGTTCTTC.

This chain connects TRBV9 to TRBJ1-2; no clear D gene. The CDR3 is 11 residues long. Germline values: CDR1 SGDLS, CDR2 YYNGEE. Trimming left V 3 bases short and J 10 bases short, with 10 bases between. This chain's CDR3 is CASSDTSDYTF. CDR3 DNA sequence: TGTGCCAGCAGCGATACCTCAGACTACACCTTC.

V usage is TRBV18 and J usage is TRBJ1-1; D gene unclear. The CDR3 contains 15 residues. V lost 0 bases and J lost 2, with 10 bases in between. Germline V gene data show CDR1 as KGHSH and CDR2 as LQKENI. CDR3 in amino acids: CASSPPNGGNTEAFF. The CDR3 bases are TGTGCCAGCTCACCACCGAACGGAGGAAACACTGAAGCTTTCTTT.

The chain couples TRBV27 to TRBJ2-7; D is undetermined. V lost 5 bases and J lost 0, with 5 bases in between. In germline, CDR1 is MNHEY, CDR2 SMNVEV (reference sequence). The CDR3 runs to 12 residues. The CDR3 reads CASSISSYEQYF. The CDR3 nucleotides are TGTGCCAGCAGTATCAGCTCCTACGAGCAGTACTTC.

J is TRBJ2-4 and V is TRBV5-4, with D possibly being TRBD2 (6 bases). V was shortened by 0 bases and J by 7 bases, with 14 bases between the two germline ends. Looked up from germline, CDR1 is SGHNT and CDR2 is YYREEE (reference sequence). The CDR3 length is 15 residues. The CDR3 is CASSLGQPAGNIQYF. As DNA, the CDR3 is TGTGCCAGCAGCTTGGGCCAACCGGCGGGGAACATTCAGTACTTC.

The CDR3 loop reads CASSLSGQNIQYF. The CDR3 nucleotides read TGTGCCAGCAGTTTATCCGGTCAAAACATTCAGTACTTC. V gene TRBV27 combines with J gene TRBJ2-4; D is unclear. Germline CDR1 MNHEY, CDR2 SMNVEV (reference sequence). The CDR3 is made up of 13 amino acids. V was pared by 0 bases and J by 5 bases, with 5 bases between.

The genes are TRBV7-3 and TRBJ1-2, with D possibly being TRBD1 (5 bases). The V gene lost 0 bases and the J gene lost 7 bases, with 24 bases spanning the gap. Per the germline V gene, CDR1 is SGHTA and CDR2 is FQGTGA. The CDR3 runs 18 residues. The CDR3 DNA is TGTGCCAGCAGCTTAACCCCTGTTGTCCAGGGCCTACCGGGTGGCTACACCTTC. Amino acid sequence: CASSLTPVVQGLPGGYTF.

A word on this clone: Its ends do not fully match the called genes, so a read error is possible. V and J are TRBV7-9 and TRBJ2-1; the match to TRBD2 covers 14 bases. Germline loops: CDR1 SEHNR, CDR2 FQNEAQ (reference sequence). This CDR3 is 16 amino acids long. The CDR3 region is CSSSSTGTSGGNEQFF. The DNA for the CDR3 is TGTTCCAGCAGCTCCACCGGGACTAGCGGGGGCAATGAGCAGTTCTTC.

The chain uses TRBV7-6 and TRBJ2-7; TRBD1 agrees at 9 bases. V lost 4 bases to trimming and J lost 2 bases; unmatched junction nucleotides: 3. The CDR3 covers 14 residues. CDR1 is SGHVS and CDR2 is FNYEAQ in the germline V gene. CDR3 DNA: TGTGCCAGCAGCTCGGGACAGGGCACCTACGAGCAGTACTTC. Translation: CASSSGQGTYEQYF. Full variable domain (rest looked up from reference TRBV7-6 and TRBJ2-7): GAGVSQSPRYKVTKRGQDVALRCDPISGHVSLYWYRQALGQGPEFLTYFNYEAQQDKSGLPNDRFSAERPEGSISTLTIQRTEQRDSAMYRCASSSGQGTYEQYFGPGTRLTVT.

The rearrangement uses TRBV7-3 and TRBJ1-5; D not resolved. Germline-derived CDR1 and CDR2 are SGHTA and FQGTGA. V shed 4 bases and J shed 4 bases, with 5 bases lying between them. This CDR3 has 12 amino acids. In DNA, the CDR3 is TGTGCCAGCAGCTCCCTAAATCAGCCCCAGCATTTT. Translation: CASSSLNQPQHF. The complete variable domain, with remaining parts taken from reference TRBV7-3 and TRBJ1-5, reads GAGVSQTPSNKVTEKGKYVELRCDPISGHTALYWYRQSLGQGPEFLIYFQGTGAADDSGLPNDRFFAVRPEGSVSTLKIQRTERGDSAVYLCASSSLNQPQHFGDGTRLSIL.

The CDR3 loop reads CASSGGTPPDTQYF. The CDR3, as DNA: TGCGCCAGCAGCGGCGGGACTCCGCCAGATACGCAGTATTTT. This sequence joins TRBV5-1 and TRBJ2-3, with TRBD2 as a possible D gene (6 bases). This CDR3 is built from 14 residues. The germline gives CDR1 SGHRS, CDR2 YFSETQ. V shed 4 bases and J shed 4 bases, with 13 bases lying between them.

This chain uses TRBV27 with TRBJ2-2; no clear D gene. Trimming took off 3 bases at V and 1 base at J, with 9 bases between the two ends. CDR3 size: 15 residues. Germline values: CDR1 MNHEY, CDR2 SMNVEV (reference sequence). The CDR3 nucleotides are TGTGCCAGCAGTTTTAACAGCCGGAACACCGGGGAGCTGTTTTTT. Amino acid sequence: CASSFNSRNTGELFF.

The J gene is TRBJ1-1, the V gene TRBV19; D is undetermined. The CDR3 runs to 14 residues. Trimming left V 1 base short and J 6 bases short, with 12 bases between. CDR1 and CDR2 (germline): LNHDA, SQIVND (reference sequence). CDR3 bases: TGTGCCAGTAGTATAGCGGGGAACGAGGCTGAAGCTTTCTTT. This sequence encodes CASSIAGNEAEAFF.

As to this clone: One end of the junction fails to match germline, which may point to a read error. This chain uses TRBV7-7 with TRBJ1-3; tentatively, D is TRBD1 (5 bases). Germline values: CDR1 SSHAT, CDR2 FNYEAQ (reference sequence). This CDR3 is 13 amino acids long. CDR3 sequence (DNA): TGTGCTAGCAGCTCCGGCGGGGGGGACACCATATATTTT. This gives the protein CASSSGGGDTIYF.

This chain joins TRBV6-4 and TRBJ2-1, with 8 bases matching TRBD2. The CDR3 has 11 residues. Trimming took 9 bases from V and 6 from J; bases not matched to a gene: 1. Germline V gene sequence: CDR1 MRHNA, CDR2 SNTAGT. CDR3 residues: CARAGGNEQFF. The CDR3 DNA sequence: TGTGCCAGGGCGGGGGGCAATGAGCAGTTCTTC.

This chain links TRBV6-1 with TRBJ2-2, with 12 bases identical to TRBD1. CDR1 and CDR2 from the germline V gene are MNHNS and SASEGT. The CDR3 extends over 15 amino acids. Trimming removed 6 bases from V and 5 bases from J; junction bases left unmatched: 4. The CDR3 DNA reads TGTGCCAGCAGCGGGACAGGGGGCCGGACCGGGGAGCTGTTTTTT. Its translation: CASSGTGGRTGELFF.

The chain links TRBV19 to TRBJ1-2, with 8 positions matching TRBD1. The CDR3 contains 13 residues. J lost 8 bases, V lost 5 bases, and 7 bases had no gene match. In germline, CDR1 is LNHDA, CDR2 SQIVND (reference sequence). CDR3: CASSAVTGEGYTF. The CDR3 coding sequence is TGTGCCAGTAGTGCGGTGACAGGGGAGGGCTACACCTTC.

CDR3: CASSLTAEEAFF. The DNA for the CDR3 is TGTGCCAGCAGCTTGACCGCGGAGGAAGCTTTCTTT. The V call is TRBV7-9, the J call TRBJ1-1, with unresolved D. The CDR3 contains 12 residues. Per germline, CDR1 SEHNR and CDR2 FQNEAQ (reference sequence). V was shortened by 3 bases and J by 8 bases, with 10 bases between the two germline ends.

The V gene is TRBV15, the J gene TRBJ2-3; 8 positions match TRBD2. The CDR3 is 14 amino acids. From germline, CDR1 is LNHNV and CDR2 YYDKDF (reference sequence). The J segment lost 3 bases and the V segment lost 8 bases, leaving 7 bases of the junction unmatched. The CDR3 DNA is TGTGCCACCGGGGGGCGGGGGGAGACAGATACGCAGTATTTT. Its protein is CATGGRGETDTQYF.